The rows below give T cell receptor beta chains drawn from one sample of a study of T-cell memory formation after mild COVID-19. One entry per CDR3 protein results from TCRdb running MiXCR on the 5' RACE reads. The data contain roughly 400,000 distinct CDR3 sequences, about 16% of them seen just once; the ten biggest clones take up 20% to 25%. Sequencing input: PBMCs or a T cell subset sorted from them (not recorded which). The receptors shown here come from a man aged 18 to 30 who had mild COVID-19 (a few samples of this study predate the infection). Cell type and time point are not known. The CDR3 runs from the conserved cysteine through the conserved F or W. The D gene is left open where the match is weak. Some rows mark clone size as missing; the rest say once, few, many or name a class of expanded clone.

v_call	clone_size	d_call	j_call	cdr3_aa	cdr3_nt
TRBV7-9	once	-	TRBJ2-2	CASSPRRSYNTGELFF	TGTGCCAGCAGCCCCCGTCGGAGCTACAACACCGGGGAGCTGTTTTTT
TRBV4-3	-	TRBD1	TRBJ2-5	CASSPGQGWTQYF	TGCGCCAGCAGCCCGGGACAGGGGTGGACCCAGTACTTC
TRBV27	few	-	TRBJ2-7	CASRAGLASEQYF	TGTGCCAGCCGGGCGGGGTTAGCTAGCGAGCAGTACTTC
TRBV4-3	-	TRBD2	TRBJ2-5	CASSQDTAGGSQETQYF	TGCGCCAGCAGCCAAGATACGGCGGGGGGGTCCCAAGAGACCCAGTACTTC
TRBV11-2	-	TRBD2	TRBJ2-5	CASSLERGVSETQYF	TGTGCCAGCAGCCTGGAGCGGGGGGTGTCGGAGACCCAGTACTTC
TRBV6-6	few	TRBD2	TRBJ2-2	CASNRLAGTNTGELFF	TGTGCCAGCAACCGACTAGCGGGAACGAACACCGGGGAGCTGTTTTTT
TRBV29-1	few	-	TRBJ1-1	CSVTRTEAFF	TGCAGCGTTACAAGGACTGAAGCTTTCTTT
TRBV5-1	few	-	TRBJ1-3	CASSLQGLSGNTIYF	TGCGCCAGCAGCTTACAGGGCCTCTCTGGAAACACCATATATTTT
TRBV7-9	-	-	TRBJ2-4	CASSTGPAPAIQYF	TGTGCCAGCAGCACCGGGCCCGCCCCAGCCATTCAGTACTTC
TRBV19	few	-	TRBJ1-3	CASTVQGLGNTIYF	TGTGCCAGTACAGTCCAGGGCCTTGGAAACACCATATATTTT
TRBV4-1	-	TRBD1	TRBJ2-2	CASSPPGGKAGELFF	TGCGCCAGCAGCCCTCCAGGGGGCAAGGCCGGGGAGCTGTTTTTT
TRBV14	-	-	TRBJ1-1	CASSQGVGPGTEAFF	TGTGCCAGCAGCCAAGGTGTGGGGCCTGGGACTGAAGCTTTCTTT
TRBV6-1	few	-	TRBJ1-5	CASTLGRIQPQHF	TGTGCCAGCACTTTAGGAAGAATTCAGCCCCAGCATTTT
TRBV5-1	-	TRBD1	TRBJ2-1	CASSWGQPNNEQFF	TGCGCCAGCAGCTGGGGACAGCCCAACAATGAGCAGTTCTTC
TRBV2	few	-	TRBJ1-4	CAIPGDNEKLFF	TGTGCCATTCCTGGTGATAATGAAAAACTGTTTTTT
TRBV6-6	few	-	TRBJ1-2	CASSYVGSLGYTF	TGTGCCAGCAGTTACGTTGGCTCTCTGGGCTACACCTTC
TRBV6-2/TRBV6-3	many	TRBD1	TRBJ1-1	CASSPRTGPSQGEAFF	TGTGCCAGCAGTCCCCGGACAGGGCCAAGTCAGGGTGAAGCTTTCTTT
TRBV7-2	-	-	TRBJ1-1	CASSLVGRDTAAFF	TGTGCCAGCAGCTTGGTGGGCAGAGACACTGCAGCTTTCTTT
TRBV5-1	-	TRBD1	TRBJ2-1	CASSFTTGQYNEQFF	TGCGCCAGCAGCTTTACCACGGGACAGTACAATGAGCAGTTCTTC
TRBV6-2/TRBV6-3	-	-	TRBJ2-1	CASSYGTSDLYNEQFF	TGTGCCAGCAGTTACGGAACCAGCGATCTTTACAATGAGCAGTTCTTC
TRBV7-6	-	-	TRBJ2-3	CASSPHREDTQYF	TGTGCCAGCAGCCCCCACCGGGAGGATACGCAGTATTTT
TRBV4-1	-	-	TRBJ2-7	CASSQPAISKQYF	TGCGCCAGCAGCCAGCCGGCCATCTCAAAGCAGTACTTC
TRBV6-2/TRBV6-3	-	TRBD1	TRBJ2-2	CATDRVYGGELFF	TGTGCCACGGACAGGGTATACGGCGGGGAGCTGTTTTTT
TRBV10-3	once	TRBD2	TRBJ2-1	CAITSGLAGGWNEQFF	TGTGCCATCACCTCGGGACTAGCGGGGGGTTGGAATGAGCAGTTCTTC
TRBV20-1	few	TRBD2	TRBJ2-3	CSANPRLAGRADTQYF	TGCAGTGCCAACCCCCGACTAGCGGGTCGGGCAGATACGCAGTATTTT
TRBV7-9	few	TRBD1	TRBJ1-5	CASSSPPGTGGREPQHF	TGTGCCAGCAGCTCGCCCCCCGGGACAGGGGGCAGGGAGCCCCAGCATTTT
TRBV6-5	-	TRBD2	TRBJ2-1	CASRTSGVRSYNEQFF	TGTGCCAGCAGGACTAGCGGGGTACGCTCCTACAATGAGCAGTTCTTC
TRBV7-2	many	-	TRBJ2-1	CASSLARDLNEQFF	TGTGCCAGCAGCTTAGCGCGAGACCTCAATGAGCAGTTCTTC
TRBV7-6	many	TRBD1	TRBJ2-5	CASSSRTGQETQYF	TGTGCCAGCAGCTCCCGGACAGGGCAAGAGACCCAGTACTTC
TRBV18	few	-	TRBJ2-7	CASSPTMTDYEQYF	TGTGCCAGCTCACCCACCATGACGGACTACGAGCAGTACTTC
TRBV12-3/TRBV12-4	-	TRBD2	TRBJ2-3	CANSGGSTSADTQYF	TGTGCCAATTCGGGGGGTTCGACGAGCGCAGATACGCAGTATTTT
TRBV4-3	few	-	TRBJ1-1	CASSQVWGTEAFF	TGCGCCAGCAGCCAAGTCTGGGGCACTGAAGCTTTCTTT
TRBV6-5	-	-	TRBJ1-1	CASKGLGITGTEAFF	TGTGCCAGCAAAGGGCTAGGAATTACCGGTACTGAAGCTTTCTTT
TRBV7-2	-	-	TRBJ2-5	CPSSFGFQETQYF	TGTCCCAGCAGCTTCGGGTTCCAAGAGACCCAGTACTTC
TRBV7-2	-	-	TRBJ2-1	CASSLLFVGSYNEQFF	TGTGCCAGCAGCTTGCTATTTGTGGGGTCCTACAATGAGCAGTTCTTC
TRBV6-2/TRBV6-3	many	-	TRBJ1-1	CASSYLWNTEAFF	TGCGCCAGCAGCTACCTATGGAACACTGAAGCTTTCTTT
TRBV19	few	-	TRBJ2-1	CASSAGRAPYNEQFF	TGTGCCAGTAGTGCCGGGCGGGCCCCCTACAATGAGCAGTTCTTC
TRBV30	-	-	TRBJ1-3	CASALQPYSGNTIYF	TGTGCCTCGGCGTTGCAACCGTACTCTGGAAACACCATATATTTT
TRBV5-1	once	-	TRBJ2-3	CASSPAGRGSDTQYF	TGCGCCAGCAGCCCAGCGGGCAGGGGTAGCGATACGCAGTATTTT
TRBV6-6	few	TRBD2	TRBJ2-1	CASSYSRLAGRFDEQFF	TGTGCCAGCAGTTACTCGCGACTAGCGGGGAGGTTCGATGAGCAGTTCTTC
TRBV7-9	few	-	TRBJ2-5	CASTSKSSDRPGETQYF	TGTGCCAGCACCTCCAAATCCTCCGACAGGCCTGGGGAGACCCAGTACTTC
TRBV7-2	many	-	TRBJ2-6	CASSLAYLRSGANVLTF	TGTGCCAGCAGCTTAGCGTATTTGAGGTCTGGGGCCAACGTCCTGACTTTC
TRBV7-9	many	TRBD2	TRBJ2-3	CASSPQGLASDTQYF	TGTGCCAGCAGCCCCCAGGGACTAGCGTCAGATACGCAGTATTTT